This T cell receptor beta chain was captured in a study of T cell responses to AZD1222 COVID-19 vaccine. In the study overall: Second-dose recipients at about 4 or about 12 weeks were treated as one pooled group.

Some clones are missing from TCRdb's copy, which holds only in-frame ones; the method was immunoSEQ multiplex PCR. The table shows about 56,000 clones, with approximately 83% occurring only once. CDR3 length equals 13 residues. The ends were cut back, 7 bases at V and 4 bases at J, with 13 bases in the middle. Germline CDR1 reads SGHTA; CDR2 reads FQGNSA. Findings of the study overall: The breadth and depth of Spike-specific TCRs increased once two AZD1222 doses had been given. Repertoire collection took place solely once the T cell response had peaked. Reports indicate that nearly half of spike-specific TCRs are directed at unmutated variant regions.

As to this clone: The antigen is unknown.

Sequencing used peripheral blood, obtained on day 0 of AZD1222 vaccination. The V gene is TRBV7-2, the J gene TRBJ1-2; D not certain. This sequence originates from an adult in good health. CDR3 DNA sequence: TGTGCCAGCATTCCGGATTTGGGCTATGGCTACACCTTC. It encodes CASIPDLGYGYTF.